This T cell receptor beta chain originates from a study of T cell repertoires in cytomegalovirus infection. Across the whole study: Alongside well-studied HLA-B-restricted CMV epitopes, recently identified HLA-C-restricted CMV epitopes were also used. Both CMV infection and a matching HLA type were indicated by public TCR beta signatures. Notes on the study in general: The study identified carriers of CMV plus the relevant HLA from cumulative public TCR beta family frequency. In two of eight donors, the top clonotype was HLA-C-restricted CMV-specific.

Trimming at V came to 3 bases and at J to 8 bases, leaving 3 bases not matched to a gene. The CDR3 is 12 residues long. Germline lookup yields CDR1 SGHTA and CDR2 FQGNSA. For this clonotype: Antigen specificity is unknown.

TCRdb processed the reads anew with MiXCR; each CDR3 protein has one entry. In the table there are about 500,000 distinct CDR3 sequences, roughly a third of which are singletons. The genes are TRBV7-2 and TRBJ1-2; 7 bases are shared with TRBD1. This TCR came from a human donor in good health (CMV status not recorded). Some clones in this sample may be carry-over from other donors' samples. Sequences were derived from cultured PBMCs, sampled from culture after CMV antigen stimulation. This CDR3 is CASSFNRGGYTF. For the CDR3, the DNA is TGTGCCAGCAGCTTCAACAGGGGAGGCTACACCTTC.